Sequencing of this T cell receptor beta chain was carried out in a study of blood T cells in healthy people across ages. Using a J-beta primer mix together with a sample-barcoded 5' primer, a second PCR was run for roughly 6 to 12 cycles. TCRdb reprocessed the 5' RACE reads via MiXCR and lists one record per CDR3 protein. The table lists some 1.5 million distinct CDR3 sequences, 25% to 30% of them singletons. Germline V lookup: CDR1 SGHTA, CDR2 FQGNSA. Trimming took off 2 bases at V and 0 bases at J, with 11 bases between the two ends. The CDR3 runs to 16 residues. The source material was blood. The chain carries TRBV7-2 and TRBJ2-1; possibly TRBD2 for D (5 bases). The clonotype originates from a young woman in good health. The CDR3 loop is CASSLRAVSSYNEQFF. The CDR3 nucleotides read TGTGCCAGCAGCTTAAGAGCGGTCAGCTCCTACAATGAGCAGTTCTTC.